This TCR beta chain is from a study of persistence of HIV-infected CD4 T cells. With regard to this clone: Antigen unknown.

This was the immunoSEQ version 4 assay in survey mode. The data were produced by immunoSEQ multiplex PCR, yet TCRdb's version contains in-frame clones alone and is incomplete. The table has approximately 31,000 clones, roughly four fifths seen once; the top ten hold 0.7% to 0.95%. Looked up from germline, CDR1 is SGHVS and CDR2 is FQNEAQ. CDR3 length: 15 residues. Trimming removed 1 base from V and 4 bases from J, with 13 bases in between. General study findings and limits: TCRbeta richness was lower in CMV- and Gag-responding cells than in anti-CD3/anti-CD28-responding cells. The rare CMV-responding cells with HIV-1 proviruses were not separately TCR-sequenced. Degenerate expanded CDR3beta sequences were enriched among CMV- and Gag-responding cells.

Lysates of CMV-infected fibroblasts at around 9.9 ug/mL stimulated these cells. CD40L-negative CD69-negative CD45RO-high memory CD4+ T cells were sorted as populations depleted of antigen-responding cells. These HIV-1-infected adults initiated suppressive ART in chronic infection. Material: CD4+ T cells sorted from PBMCs after roughly 18-hour stimulation, obtained from a patient who received antiretroviral therapy. The chain couples TRBV7-8 to TRBJ1-2, with D hard to call. This TCR derives from an adult man with HIV who was CMV-seropositive. CDR3 nucleotide sequence: TGTGCCAGCAGCTTAGGCTACGGTGACTTCTATGGCTACACCTTC. It codes for CASSLGYGDFYGYTF.